Listed below are T cell receptor beta chains from one sample, sequenced in a study of beta chain features in type 1 diabetes. The repertoire was sequenced with immunoSEQ multiplex PCR; TCRdb's copy has only in-frame clones and lacks some. The sample lists approximately 15,000 clones; 65% to 85% were seen once. Material: stem cell memory CD4+ T cells from blood. All receptors come from a young woman with type 1 diabetes. CDR3s include the opening cysteine and the closing phenylalanine or tryptophan. A D gene is named only where the DNA matches it firmly. Clone size is given for some rows only: seen once, a few or many times, or a class if the clone is expanded.

j_call d_call v_call clone_size cdr3_nt cdr3_aa
TRBJ1-4 TRBD1 TRBV5-1 NA TGCGCCAGCAGCAGAACAGGGGACTCTTCTGAAAAACTGTTTTTT CASSRTGDSSEKLFF
TRBJ2-1 NA TRBV21-1 NA TGTGCCAGCAGCAGCTGGACAGTACAGTTCTTC CASSSWTVQFF
TRBJ2-2 NA TRBV7-2 NA TGTGCCAGCAGCCCCATGACTAGTGGCACCGGGGAGCTGTTTTTT CASSPMTSGTGELFF
TRBJ1-2 TRBD1 TRBV14 NA TGTGCCAGCAGCCAAGTGGACAGGGGCTATGGCTACACCTTC CASSQVDRGYGYTF
TRBJ1-1 TRBD1 TRBV18 NA TGTGCCAGCTCACCGGACAGGGATGAAGCTTTCTTT CASSPDRDEAFF
TRBJ2-6 NA TRBV11-2 NA TGTGCCAGCAGCCACTCTGGGGCCAACGTCCTGACTTTC CASSHSGANVLTF
TRBJ2-5 TRBD2 TRBV7-3 NA TGTGCCAGCAGCTCCGGACTAGCGGGAGAGGCAGAGACCCAGTACTTC CASSSGLAGEAETQYF
TRBJ1-2 NA TRBV7-9 NA TGTGCCAGCACCTCGGGGGGGGCTGGCTATGGCTACACCTTC CASTSGGAGYGYTF
TRBJ2-3 NA TRBV7-2 NA TGTGCCAGCAGCTACGGGACAACCACAGATACGCAGTATTTT CASSYGTTTDTQYF
TRBJ2-1 NA TRBV5-6 NA TGTGCCAGCAGCCCCCTGACAGGTTCTTCCTACAATGAGCAGTTCTTC CASSPLTGSSYNEQFF
TRBJ2-5 NA TRBV11-2 NA TGTGCCAGCAGCTTAGGGCTAGAAGAGACCCAGTACTTC CASSLGLEETQYF
TRBJ1-1 NA TRBV20-1 few TGCAGTGCTAGATCTAACACTGAAGCTTTCTTT CSARSNTEAFF
TRBJ1-2 TRBD1 TRBV18 NA TGTGCCAGCTCACCGTGGACAGGGCGGGGTGGCTACACCTTC CASSPWTGRGGYTF
TRBJ1-5 NA TRBV4-2 NA TGTGCCAGCAGCCAAGGAGGCGGGAATCAGCATTTT CASSQGGGNQHF
TRBJ2-2 NA TRBV7-3 NA TGTGCCAGCAGCTTAACACACGTGGAGCTGTTTTTT CASSLTHVELFF
TRBJ2-6 TRBD1 TRBV19 NA TGTGCCAGTAGTCCCACAGGGGGCTCTGGGGCCAACGTCCTGACTTTC CASSPTGGSGANVLTF
TRBJ2-3 TRBD2 TRBV28 NA TGTGCCAGCAGACGAGTACCTACTAGCGGGAGAGGGACAGATACGCAGTATTTT CASRRVPTSGRGTDTQYF
TRBJ1-1 NA TRBV5-4 NA TGTGCCAGCAGGGAGACAGTAATGAACACTGAAGCTTTCTTT CASRETVMNTEAFF
TRBJ2-1 TRBD2 TRBV15 NA TGTGCCACCAGCAGACTGAGACAGCGGGACCCCTCCTACAATGAGCAGTTCTTC CATSRLRQRDPSYNEQFF
TRBJ2-3 NA TRBV19 NA TGTGCCAGCGCCAGGGTTGAGACAGATACGCAGTATTTT CASARVETDTQYF
TRBJ2-1 TRBD2 TRBV2 NA TGTGCCAGCACCCGGACTAGCGGGAGGTATAATGAGCAGTTCTTC CASTRTSGRYNEQFF
TRBJ1-5 TRBD1 TRBV27 NA TGTGCCAGCAGCCAGACAGGGACCCATCAGCCCCAGCATTTT CASSQTGTHQPQHF
TRBJ1-2 TRBD1 TRBV19 once TGTGCCAGTAGCACAGGGGGAAGCTATGGCTACACCTTC CASSTGGSYGYTF
TRBJ2-5 NA TRBV9 NA TGTGCCAGCAGCGTTCGTACCGGTCGCGCGGAGACCCAGTACTTC CASSVRTGRAETQYF
TRBJ1-2 NA TRBV6-1 NA TGTGCCAGCAGTGATAAGGTTGTGACATATGGCTACACCTTC CASSDKVVTYGYTF
TRBJ1-1 TRBD1 TRBV18 NA TGTGCCAGCTCACCCCGACAGGGGCGGCTGAACACTGAAGCTTTCTTT CASSPRQGRLNTEAFF
TRBJ2-7 NA TRBV5-1 NA TGCGCCAGCGCCGGGACATCCCTTAACGAGCAGTACTTC CASAGTSLNEQYF
TRBJ2-1 TRBD2 TRBV5-1 NA TGCGCCAGCAGCGCTGGGACTAGCGGGCCTCTGGATGAGCAGTTCTTC CASSAGTSGPLDEQFF
TRBJ2-3 TRBD2 TRBV18 few TGTGCCAGCTCGTGGACTAGCGGAACCACAGATACGCAGTATTTT CASSWTSGTTDTQYF
TRBJ2-6 TRBD1 TRBV5-1 NA TGCGCCAGCAGCTGGGGAGACAGGGGGTCGTCTGGGGCCAACGTCCTGACTTTC CASSWGDRGSSGANVLTF
TRBJ2-2 NA TRBV19 few TGTGCCAGTAGTTCCGGGTATACCGGGGAGCTGTTTTTT CASSSGYTGELFF
TRBJ2-3 NA TRBV7-3 NA TGTGCCAGCAGCTTGAGCCAGGGGACAGATACGCAGTATTTT CASSLSQGTDTQYF
TRBJ1-3 NA TRBV7-2 few TGTGCCAGCAGCTTACAGGGGCCCCACTCTGGAAACACCATATATTTT CASSLQGPHSGNTIYF
TRBJ1-1 NA TRBV18 NA TGTGCCAGCTCGTCACAGGCTGAAGCTTTCTTT CASSSQAEAFF
TRBJ1-2 NA TRBV5-4 NA TGTGCCAGCAGCTTAAGGGGGTTCTATGGCTACACCTTC CASSLRGFYGYTF
TRBJ2-1 TRBD2 TRBV7-8 once TGTGCCAGCAGCCTGGGACTAGCGGTTTCCAATGAGCAGTTCTTC CASSLGLAVSNEQFF
TRBJ1-2 TRBD1 TRBV10-3 NA TGTGCCATCAGTGAGTTCCGGGACAGCTCTAACTATGGCTACACCTTC CAISEFRDSSNYGYTF
TRBJ2-1 NA TRBV11-2 once TGTGCCAGCAGCTATCGGGCTACCGGGAGCAACAATGAGCAGTTCTTC CASSYRATGSNNEQFF
TRBJ2-7 NA TRBV5-1 NA TGCGCCAGCAGCTTGGTAGGAGGATACGCCTACGAGCAGTACTTC CASSLVGGYAYEQYF
TRBJ2-7 TRBD2 TRBV6-6 few TGTGCCAGCAGCTTGAGCGGGATCTCCGTCGAGCAGTACTTC CASSLSGISVEQYF
TRBJ1-1 NA TRBV7-2 NA TGTGCCAGCAGCTTAGACCGGCAGGGCCGGTGGGCTTTCTTT CASSLDRQGRWAFF
TRBJ2-3 NA TRBV6-5 NA TGTGCCAGCAGTTACTCGCACGGAGAGACGCAGTATTTT CASSYSHGETQYF
TRBJ1-2 TRBD1 TRBV6-1 NA TGTGCCAGCAGTCTAGGACAGGCCCTCTATGGCTACACCTTC CASSLGQALYGYTF
TRBJ2-7 TRBD1 TRBV6-6 NA TGTGCCAGTACACAGGGGACACTGAACTACGAGCAGTACTTC CASTQGTLNYEQYF
TRBJ1-3 TRBD1 TRBV10-3 NA TGTGCCATCAGTGAGACAGGGGTTGGAAACACCATATATTTT CAISETGVGNTIYF
TRBJ1-4 TRBD1 TRBV4-3 NA TGCGCCAGCAGCCAAGCCCGGACAGGGGCTGAAAAACTGTTTTTT CASSQARTGAEKLFF
TRBJ1-4 NA TRBV18 NA TGTGCCAGCTCACCAGGCGGGGGGCGGAACTCCACTAATGAAAAACTGTTTTTT CASSPGGGRNSTNEKLFF
TRBJ2-1 TRBD2 TRBV27 NA TGTGCCAGCAAGCTCGGGGCGGCTAGCGGGAGACTCTCTAGGAATGAGCAGTTCTTC CASKLGAASGRLSRNEQFF
TRBJ1-5 NA TRBV4-2 NA TGTGCCAGCAGCCTTCAAGGGGATAGCAATCAGCCCCAGCATTTT CASSLQGDSNQPQHF
TRBJ1-2 NA TRBV9 NA TGTGCCAGCAGCGGGGACATGGGCAACTATGGCTACACCTTC CASSGDMGNYGYTF
TRBJ1-5 TRBD1 TRBV2 NA TGTGCCAGCAGTGGGGGCTCCGGGACAGGGACTTTGGGTCAGCCCCAGCATTTT CASSGGSGTGTLGQPQHF
TRBJ2-3 TRBD1 TRBV19 few TGTGCCAGTAGTATCCACCCCGGGACAGGGGGTTCACCAGGATTGCGTACGCAGTATTTT CASSIHPGTGGSPGLRTQYF
TRBJ2-2 NA TRBV10-1 NA TGCGCCAGCAGGTCGGGACTTAACACCGGGGAGCTGTTTTTT CASRSGLNTGELFF
TRBJ2-1 TRBD1 TRBV19 NA TGTGCCAGTAGGGGTAGACAGGGGCCATACAATGAGCAGTTCTTC CASRGRQGPYNEQFF
TRBJ1-1 NA TRBV6-1 NA TGTGCCAGCAGTGATCAGGGGAACACTGAAGCTTTCTTT CASSDQGNTEAFF
TRBJ2-2 TRBD2 TRBV5-4 NA TGTGCCAGCAGCTACAAAGCGGGAGTGGGCACCGGGGAGCTGTTTTTT CASSYKAGVGTGELFF
TRBJ2-7 NA TRBV19 NA TGTGCCAGTAGTACTTTGGGGGGTAGCTCCTACGAGCAGTACTTC CASSTLGGSSYEQYF